The entry below describes one T cell receptor (beta chain). In the original processing: Estimates of nucleated cell counts were drawn from the amplification of reference gene primers. Measured with immunoSEQ multiplex PCR; TCRdb has only the in-frame clones, and not every one. From that table come the V and J calls and clone size; the DNA was used to work out D and trimming. This repertoire shows about 260,000 clones, 80% to 90% found once; its top ten account for roughly 3.6%. This sample stems from a study of blood T cell repertoires in COVID-19. About the research overall: The samples span acute and convalescent COVID-19 from the United States, Italy and Spain. PBMCs, B-cell-depleted T cells, or T cells were the source of the cDNA or gDNA that made up the material.

Germline V gene data show CDR1 as SGHAT and CDR2 as FQNNGV. The CDR3 extends over 18 amino acids. Trimming took 2 bases from V and 6 from J, leaving 22 bases between them. The chain has TRBV11-2 and TRBJ2-2, with D possibly TRBD2 on 6 matching bases. The clonotype comes from a woman between 40 and 55 years old with acute or convalescent COVID-19. Material: peripheral blood. The CDR3: CASSLRGLPSKGPGELFF. In DNA, the CDR3 is TGTGCCAGCAGCTTAAGGGGACTCCCATCGAAGGGTCCCGGGGAGCTGTTTTTT.